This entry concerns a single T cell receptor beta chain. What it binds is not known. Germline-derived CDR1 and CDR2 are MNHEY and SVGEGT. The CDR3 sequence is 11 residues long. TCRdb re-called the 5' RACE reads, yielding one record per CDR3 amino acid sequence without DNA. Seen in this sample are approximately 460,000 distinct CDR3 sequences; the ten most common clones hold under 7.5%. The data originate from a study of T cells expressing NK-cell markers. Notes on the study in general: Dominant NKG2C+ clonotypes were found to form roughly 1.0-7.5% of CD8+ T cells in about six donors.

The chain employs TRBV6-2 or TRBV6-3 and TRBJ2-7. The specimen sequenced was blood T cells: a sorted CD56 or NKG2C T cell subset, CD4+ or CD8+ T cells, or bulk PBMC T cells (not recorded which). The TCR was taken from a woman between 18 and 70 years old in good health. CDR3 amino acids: CASNDPYEQYF.